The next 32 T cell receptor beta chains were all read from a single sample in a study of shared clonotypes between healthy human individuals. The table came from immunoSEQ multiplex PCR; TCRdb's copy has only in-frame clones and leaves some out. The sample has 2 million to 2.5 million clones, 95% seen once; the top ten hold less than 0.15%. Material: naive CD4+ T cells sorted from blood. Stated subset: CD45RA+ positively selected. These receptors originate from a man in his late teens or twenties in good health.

The CDR3 nucleotides are TGCGCCAGCAGCCAAGGGGCGCCGGGACTATGGGTAGAGACCCAGTACTTC. Translating gives CASSQGAPGLWVETQYF. The chain is built from TRBV4-1 and TRBJ2-5, with 7 bases aligning to TRBD2. Trimming removed 1 base from V and 4 bases from J; junction bases left unmatched: 12. The CDR3 has 17 amino acids. Germline V gives CDR1 MGHRA, CDR2 YSYEKL.

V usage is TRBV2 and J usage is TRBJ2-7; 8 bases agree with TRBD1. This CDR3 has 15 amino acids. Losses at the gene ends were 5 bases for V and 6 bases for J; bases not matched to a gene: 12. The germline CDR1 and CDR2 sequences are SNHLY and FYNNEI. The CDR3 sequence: CASSRWAGGSSEQYF. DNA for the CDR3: TGTGCCAGCAGTAGGTGGGCAGGGGGCTCTTCCGAGCAGTACTTC.

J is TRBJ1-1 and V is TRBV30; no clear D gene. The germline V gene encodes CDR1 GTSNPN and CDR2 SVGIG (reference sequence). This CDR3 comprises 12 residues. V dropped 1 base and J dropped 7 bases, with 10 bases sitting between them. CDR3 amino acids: CAWSGGSGEAFF. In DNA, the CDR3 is TGTGCCTGGAGTGGCGGATCCGGTGAAGCTTTCTTT. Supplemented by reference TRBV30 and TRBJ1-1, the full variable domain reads SQTIHQWPATLVQPVGSPLSLECTVEGTSNPNLYWYRQAAGRGLQLLFYSVGIGQISSEVPQNLSASRPQDRQFILSSKKLLLSDSGFYLCAWSGGSGEAFFGQGTRLTVV.

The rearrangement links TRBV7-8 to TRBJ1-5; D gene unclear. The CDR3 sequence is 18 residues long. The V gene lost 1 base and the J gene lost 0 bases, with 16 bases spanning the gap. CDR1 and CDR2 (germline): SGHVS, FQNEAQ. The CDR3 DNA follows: TGTGCCAGCAGCTTAGGGCGAGTCCAATTGTATAGCAATCAGCCCCAGCATTTT. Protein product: CASSLGRVQLYSNQPQHF.

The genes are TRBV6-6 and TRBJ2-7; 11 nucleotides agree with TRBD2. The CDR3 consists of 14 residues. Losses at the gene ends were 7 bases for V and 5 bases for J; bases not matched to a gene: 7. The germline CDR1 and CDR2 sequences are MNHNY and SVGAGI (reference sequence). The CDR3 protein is CASKLSGGAHEQYF. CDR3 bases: TGTGCCAGCAAACTTAGCGGGGGGGCCCACGAGCAGTACTTC.

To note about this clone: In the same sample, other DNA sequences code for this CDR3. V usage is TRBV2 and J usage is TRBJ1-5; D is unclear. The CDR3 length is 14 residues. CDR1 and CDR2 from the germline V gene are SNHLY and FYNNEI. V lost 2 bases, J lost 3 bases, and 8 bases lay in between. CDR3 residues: CASSELGINQPQHF. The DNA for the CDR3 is TGTGCCAGCAGTGAACTTGGGATCAATCAGCCCCAGCATTTT.

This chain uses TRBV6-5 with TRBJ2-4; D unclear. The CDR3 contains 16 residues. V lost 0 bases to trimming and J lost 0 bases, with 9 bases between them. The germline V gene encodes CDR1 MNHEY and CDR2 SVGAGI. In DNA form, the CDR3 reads TGTGCCAGCAGTTACTCTTCAAACCTAGCCAAAAACATTCAGTACTTC. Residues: CASSYSSNLAKNIQYF.

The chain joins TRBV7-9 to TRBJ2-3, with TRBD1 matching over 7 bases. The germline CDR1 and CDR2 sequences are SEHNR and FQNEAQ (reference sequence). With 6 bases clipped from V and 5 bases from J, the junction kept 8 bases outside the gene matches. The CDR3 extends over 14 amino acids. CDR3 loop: CASSFRGTGDTQYF. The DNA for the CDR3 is TGTGCCAGCAGTTTCAGGGGGACCGGAGATACGCAGTATTTT.

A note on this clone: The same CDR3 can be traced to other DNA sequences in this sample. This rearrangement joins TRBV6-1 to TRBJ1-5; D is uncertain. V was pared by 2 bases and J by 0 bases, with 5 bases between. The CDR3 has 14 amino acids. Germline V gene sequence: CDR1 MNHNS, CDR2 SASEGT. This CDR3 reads CASSELDSNQPQHF. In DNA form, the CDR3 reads TGTGCCAGCAGTGAACTGGATAGCAATCAGCCCCAGCATTTT.

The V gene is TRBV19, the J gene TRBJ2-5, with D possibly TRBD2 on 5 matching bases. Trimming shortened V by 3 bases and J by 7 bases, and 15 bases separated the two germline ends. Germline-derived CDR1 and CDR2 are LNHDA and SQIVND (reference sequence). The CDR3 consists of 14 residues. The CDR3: CASSIGTGSVTQYF. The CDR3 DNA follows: TGTGCCAGTAGTATCGGTACGGGATCGGTGACCCAGTACTTC.

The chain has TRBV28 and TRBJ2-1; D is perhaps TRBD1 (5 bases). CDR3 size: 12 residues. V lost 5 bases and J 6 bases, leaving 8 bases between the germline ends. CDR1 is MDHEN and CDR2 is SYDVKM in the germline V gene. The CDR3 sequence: CASSLTVNEQFF. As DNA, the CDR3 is TGTGCCAGCAGTCTGACAGTCAATGAGCAGTTCTTC.

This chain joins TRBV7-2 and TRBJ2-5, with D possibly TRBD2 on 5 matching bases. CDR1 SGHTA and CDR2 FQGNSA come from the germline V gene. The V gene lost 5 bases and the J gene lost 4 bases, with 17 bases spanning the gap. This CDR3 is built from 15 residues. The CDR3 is CASSLPRLARETQYF. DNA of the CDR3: TGTGCCAGCAGCCTACCCCGGCTAGCAAGAGAGACCCAGTACTTC.

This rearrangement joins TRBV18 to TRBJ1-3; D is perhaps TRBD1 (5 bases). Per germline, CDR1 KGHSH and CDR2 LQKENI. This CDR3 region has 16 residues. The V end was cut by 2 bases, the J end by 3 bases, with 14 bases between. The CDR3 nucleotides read TGTGCCAGCTCACCATTTGATCGGGGGAATGGAAACACCATATATTTT. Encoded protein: CASSPFDRGNGNTIYF.

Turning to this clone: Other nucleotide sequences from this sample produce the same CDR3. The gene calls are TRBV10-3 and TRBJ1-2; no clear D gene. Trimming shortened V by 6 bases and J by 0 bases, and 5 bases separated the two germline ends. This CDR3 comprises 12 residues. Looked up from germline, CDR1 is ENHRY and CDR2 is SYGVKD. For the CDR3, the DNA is TGTGCCATCAGAGGAGCTAACTATGGCTACACCTTC. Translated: CAIRGANYGYTF.

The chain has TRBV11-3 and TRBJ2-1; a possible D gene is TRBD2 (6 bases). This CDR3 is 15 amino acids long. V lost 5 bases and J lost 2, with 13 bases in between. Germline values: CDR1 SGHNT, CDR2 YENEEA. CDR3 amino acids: CASSISGAAYNEQFF. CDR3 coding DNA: TGTGCCAGCAGCATTAGCGGAGCAGCCTACAATGAGCAGTTCTTC.

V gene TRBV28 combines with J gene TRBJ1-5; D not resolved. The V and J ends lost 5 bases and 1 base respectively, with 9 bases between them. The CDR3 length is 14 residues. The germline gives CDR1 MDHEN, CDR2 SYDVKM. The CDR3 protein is CASSGLESNQPQHF. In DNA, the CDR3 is TGTGCCAGCAGTGGACTGGAGAGCAATCAGCCCCAGCATTTT. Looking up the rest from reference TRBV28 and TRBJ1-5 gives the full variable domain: DVKVTQSSRYLVKRTGEKVFLECVQDMDHENMFWYRQDPGLGLRLIYFSYDVKMKEKGDIPEGYSVSREKKERFSLILESASTNQTSMYLCASSGLESNQPQHFGDGTRLSIL.

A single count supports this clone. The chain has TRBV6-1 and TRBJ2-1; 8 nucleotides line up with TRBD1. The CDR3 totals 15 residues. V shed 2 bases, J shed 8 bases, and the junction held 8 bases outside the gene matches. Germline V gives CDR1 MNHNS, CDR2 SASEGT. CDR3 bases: TGTGCCAGCAGTGAAAGGGCAGGGGGCGCTTATGAGCAGTTCTTC. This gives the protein CASSERAGGAYEQFF.

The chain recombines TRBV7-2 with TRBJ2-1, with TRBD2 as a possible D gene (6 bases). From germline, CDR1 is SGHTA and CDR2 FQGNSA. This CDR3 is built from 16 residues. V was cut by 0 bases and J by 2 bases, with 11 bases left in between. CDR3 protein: CASSLAGTLPYNEQFF. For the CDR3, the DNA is TGTGCCAGCAGCTTAGCTGGGACTCTCCCCTACAATGAGCAGTTCTTC.

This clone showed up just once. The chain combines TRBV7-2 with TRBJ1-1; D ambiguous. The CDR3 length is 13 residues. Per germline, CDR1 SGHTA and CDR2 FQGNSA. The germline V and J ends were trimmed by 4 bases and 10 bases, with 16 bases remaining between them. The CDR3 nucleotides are TGTGCCAGCAGCTCTTTCGAGGGAGCGGGAGCTTTCTTT. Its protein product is CASSSFEGAGAFF. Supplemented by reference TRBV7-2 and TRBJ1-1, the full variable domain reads GAGVSQSPSNKVTEKGKDVELRCDPISGHTALYWYRQSLGQGLEFLIYFQGNSAPDKSGLPSDRFSAERTGGSVSTLTIQRTQQEDSAVYLCASSSFEGAGAFFGQGTRLTVV.

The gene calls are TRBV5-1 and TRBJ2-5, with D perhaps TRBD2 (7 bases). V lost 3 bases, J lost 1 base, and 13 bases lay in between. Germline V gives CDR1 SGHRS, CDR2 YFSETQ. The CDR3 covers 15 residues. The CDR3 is CASSWGPGGQETQYF. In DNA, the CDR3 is TGCGCCAGCAGCTGGGGGCCGGGGGGCCAAGAGACCCAGTACTTC.

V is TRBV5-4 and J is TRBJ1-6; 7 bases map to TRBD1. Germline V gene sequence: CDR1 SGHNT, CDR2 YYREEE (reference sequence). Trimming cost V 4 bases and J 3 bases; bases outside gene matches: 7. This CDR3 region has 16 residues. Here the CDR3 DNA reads TGTGCCAGCAGCGCGCCTCGGGACAGCTATAATTCACCCCTCCACTTT. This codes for CASSAPRDSYNSPLHF.

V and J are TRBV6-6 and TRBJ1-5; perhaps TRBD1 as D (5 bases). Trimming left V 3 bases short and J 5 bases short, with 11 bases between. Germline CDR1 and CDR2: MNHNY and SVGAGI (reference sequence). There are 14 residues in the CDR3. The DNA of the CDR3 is TGTGCCAGCAGTTATTTGGGGGAGCATCAGCCCCAGCATTTT. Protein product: CASSYLGEHQPQHF.

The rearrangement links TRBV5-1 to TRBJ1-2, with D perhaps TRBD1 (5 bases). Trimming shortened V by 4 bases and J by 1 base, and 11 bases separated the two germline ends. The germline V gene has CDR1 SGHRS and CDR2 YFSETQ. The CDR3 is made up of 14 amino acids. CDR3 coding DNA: TGCGCCAGCAGCCTACGGGACCTTAACTATGGCTACACCTTC. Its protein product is CASSLRDLNYGYTF.

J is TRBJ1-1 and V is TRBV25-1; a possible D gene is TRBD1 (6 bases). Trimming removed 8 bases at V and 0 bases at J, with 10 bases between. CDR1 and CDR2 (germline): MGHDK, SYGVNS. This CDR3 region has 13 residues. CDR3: CASSRTVNTEAFF. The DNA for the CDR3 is TGTGCCAGCTCACGGACAGTGAACACTGAAGCTTTCTTT.

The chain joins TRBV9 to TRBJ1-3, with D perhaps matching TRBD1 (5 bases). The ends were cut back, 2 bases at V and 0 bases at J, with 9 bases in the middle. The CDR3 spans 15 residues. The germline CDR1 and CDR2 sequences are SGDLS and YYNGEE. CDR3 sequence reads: CASSVQGNSGNTIYF. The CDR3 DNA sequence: TGTGCCAGCAGCGTCCAGGGAAACTCTGGAAACACCATATATTTT.

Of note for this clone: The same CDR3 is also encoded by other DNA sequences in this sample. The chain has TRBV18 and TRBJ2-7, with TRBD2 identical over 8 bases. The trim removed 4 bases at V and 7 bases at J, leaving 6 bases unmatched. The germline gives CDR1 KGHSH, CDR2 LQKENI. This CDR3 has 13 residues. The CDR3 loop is CASSLSTGGEQYF. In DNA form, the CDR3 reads TGTGCCAGCTCACTCTCGACGGGGGGGGAGCAGTACTTC.

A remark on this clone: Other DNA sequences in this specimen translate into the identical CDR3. The CDR3 DNA sequence: TGTGCCAGCTCGCCGACAGGGGACGGTGGCTACACCTTC. Amino acids: CASSPTGDGGYTF. The chain links TRBV18 to TRBJ1-2, with 8 nucleotides matching TRBD1. V lost 6 bases, J lost 7 bases, and 7 bases stayed unmatched. This CDR3 spans 13 amino acids. The germline CDR1 and CDR2 sequences are KGHSH and LQKENI.

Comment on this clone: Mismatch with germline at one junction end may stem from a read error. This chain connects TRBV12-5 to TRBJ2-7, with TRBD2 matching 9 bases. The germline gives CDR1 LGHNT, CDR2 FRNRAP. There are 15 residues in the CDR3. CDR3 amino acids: CASGLVTGRTSGFVF. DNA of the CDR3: TGTGCTAGTGGTTTGGTAACGGGGCGAACTAGCGGGTTCGTATTC.

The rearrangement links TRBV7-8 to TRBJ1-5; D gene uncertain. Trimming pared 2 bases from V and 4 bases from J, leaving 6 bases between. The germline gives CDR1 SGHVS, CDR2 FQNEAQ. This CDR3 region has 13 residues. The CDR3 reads CASSLRRNQPQHF. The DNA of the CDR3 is TGTGCCAGCAGCTTACGACGAAATCAGCCCCAGCATTTT.

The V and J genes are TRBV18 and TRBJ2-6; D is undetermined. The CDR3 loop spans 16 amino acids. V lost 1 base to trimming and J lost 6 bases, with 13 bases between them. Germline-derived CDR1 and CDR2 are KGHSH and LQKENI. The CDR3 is CASSPRAANEANVLTF. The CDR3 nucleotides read TGTGCCAGCTCACCACGGGCTGCAAATGAGGCCAACGTCCTGACTTTC.

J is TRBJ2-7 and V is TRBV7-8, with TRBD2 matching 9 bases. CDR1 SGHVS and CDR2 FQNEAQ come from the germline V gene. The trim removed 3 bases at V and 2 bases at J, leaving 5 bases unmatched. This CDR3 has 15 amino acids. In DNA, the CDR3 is TGTGCCAGCAGCTTGGGACTAGCTGATACCTACGAGCAGTACTTC. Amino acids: CASSLGLADTYEQYF.

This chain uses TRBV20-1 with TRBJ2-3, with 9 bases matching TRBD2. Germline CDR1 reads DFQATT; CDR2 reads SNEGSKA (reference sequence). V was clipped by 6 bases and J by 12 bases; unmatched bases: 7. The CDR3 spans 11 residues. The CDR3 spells CSASRGGQQYF. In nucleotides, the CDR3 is TGCAGTGCGTCGCGGGGGGGCCAACAGTATTTT.